Presented here are 27 T cell receptor beta chains from one specimen sequenced in a study of cytomegalovirus exposure and HLA in healthy donors (dated by TCRdb to 2017 to 2019). Library preparation was by the immunoSEQ multiplex PCR assay. The multiplex PCR relied on a mix of 60 forward primers for TCR Vbeta segments and 13 reverse primers for TCR Jbeta segments. TCRdb limited this immuneACCESS table to in-frame rearrangements with V and J called. A share of clones is missing; checked studies link under half to unresolved V genes, and the rest is unexplained. The sample has around 140,000 clones on record, about four fifths of them singletons. The ten largest clones take up 2.5% of the sample. Sequenced input: PBMCs. Source of these receptors: a male donor in good health and CMV-seronegative.

The rearrangement links TRBV29-1 to TRBJ2-7; the match to TRBD1 covers 8 bases. Germline CDR1 and CDR2: SQVTM and ANQGSEA. With 3 bases clipped from V and 4 bases from J, the junction kept 11 bases outside the gene matches. The CDR3 consists of 15 residues. The CDR3 DNA follows: TGCAGCGTTGATGGGGGGCGGACAGGGAGGTACGAGCAGTACTTC. Its protein is CSVDGGRTGRYEQYF.

The gene calls are TRBV30 and TRBJ2-3, with 8 bases lining up with TRBD1. The CDR3 sequence is 14 residues long. Germline V gene sequence: CDR1 GTSNPN, CDR2 SVGIG (reference sequence). J lost 4 bases, V lost 0 bases, and 3 bases had no gene match. The CDR3: CAWSVPTGADTQYF. The CDR3 nucleotides are TGTGCCTGGAGTGTTCCGACAGGGGCAGATACGCAGTATTTT.

V gene TRBV11-2 combines with J gene TRBJ2-5, with TRBD1 as a possible D gene (6 bases). This CDR3 region has 15 residues. The V end lost 2 bases, the J end lost 1 base, and 11 bases lay between the germline ends. Germline V gene sequence: CDR1 SGHAT, CDR2 FQNNGV. CDR3 coding DNA: TGTGCCAGCAGCTTAAATGCAGGGGCCCAAGAGACCCAGTACTTC. The encoded protein is CASSLNAGAQETQYF.

The chain recombines TRBV7-3 with TRBJ2-3; TRBD2 aligns across 10 bases. V gave up 5 bases and J gave up 7 bases; unmatched junction bases: 15. The CDR3 has 17 amino acids. Germline CDR1 reads SGHTA; CDR2 reads FQGTGA. In DNA, the CDR3 is TGTGCCAGCAGCGCCCTGATGCTAGCGGGAGAGGGGTATACGCAGTATTTT. Translation: CASSALMLAGEGYTQYF.

The chain is built from TRBV11-1 and TRBJ2-1, with 9 bases matching TRBD2. The germline V gene encodes CDR1 SGHAT and CDR2 FQDESV (reference sequence). With V trimmed by 6 bases and J by 0 bases, 12 bases remained unmatched. The CDR3 is 18 amino acids. Here the CDR3 DNA reads TGTGCCAGCAGTCCTCTAGCGGGGAGCACAACCTCCTACAATGAGCAGTTCTTC. As protein: CASSPLAGSTTSYNEQFF.

The genes are TRBV6-5 and TRBJ1-2, with TRBD1 as a possible D gene (6 bases). CDR1 is MNHEY, CDR2 SVGAGI, per germline. The ends were cut back, 6 bases at V and 4 bases at J, with 15 bases in the middle. The CDR3 runs 14 residues. This CDR3 reads CASRSDRTSYGYTF. CDR3 coding DNA: TGTGCCAGCAGATCAGACAGGACAAGCTATGGCTACACCTTC.

This chain connects TRBV6-1 to TRBJ2-7; 9 bases match TRBD2. J lost 0 bases, V lost 4 bases, and 4 bases had no gene match. The CDR3 length is 15 residues. Looked up from germline, CDR1 is MNHNS and CDR2 is SASEGT. Here the CDR3 reads CASSGLAGTSYEQYF. The DNA for the CDR3 is TGTGCCAGCAGTGGCCTAGCGGGGACCTCCTACGAGCAGTACTTC.

The J gene is TRBJ2-3, the V gene TRBV5-1; 9 bases align to TRBD2. The CDR3 covers 18 residues. Germline lookup yields CDR1 SGHRS and CDR2 YFSETQ. After removal of 4 bases from V and 2 bases from J, the junction contained 14 bases not matched to a gene. The CDR3 spells CASSPGGASGALTDTQYF. The CDR3 region has the DNA TGCGCCAGCAGCCCGGGAGGTGCTAGCGGGGCGCTCACAGATACGCAGTATTTT.

V gene TRBV9 combines with J gene TRBJ2-7, with 7 bases aligning to TRBD1. Trimming at V came to 7 bases and at J to 3 bases, leaving 7 bases not matched to a gene. Germline V CDR1 and CDR2: SGDLS, YYNGEE. This CDR3 contains 13 residues. Here the CDR3 reads CASARDSVYEQYF. CDR3 coding DNA: TGTGCCAGCGCCCGGGACAGCGTCTACGAGCAGTACTTC.

V is TRBV7-9 and J is TRBJ2-7; tentative D call: TRBD1 (5 bases). In germline, CDR1 is SEHNR, CDR2 FQNEAQ (reference sequence). This CDR3 is built from 13 residues. Deletions cut 6 bases from V and 2 bases from J, with 11 bases between. DNA for the CDR3: TGTGCCAGCAGTTGGGGCTCTACCTACGAGCAGTACTTC. The encoded protein is CASSWGSTYEQYF.

V gene TRBV20-1 combines with J gene TRBJ2-7; tentatively, D is TRBD2 (5 bases). Per germline, CDR1 DFQATT and CDR2 SNEGSKA (reference sequence). Trimming removed 3 bases from V and 4 bases from J, with 7 bases in between. CDR3 length equals 11 residues. The CDR3 DNA reads as TGCAGTGCTAGGAGGGTTTACGAGCAGTACTTC. Protein sequence: CSARRVYEQYF.

This chain uses TRBV9 with TRBJ2-3; D is ambiguous. CDR3 length: 15 amino acids. V was shortened by 3 bases and J by 0 bases, with 11 bases between the two germline ends. The germline gives CDR1 SGDLS, CDR2 YYNGEE. The chain's CDR3 is CASSGPGTSTDTQYF. In DNA form, the CDR3 reads TGTGCCAGCAGCGGGCCAGGAACTAGCACAGATACGCAGTATTTT. The entire variable domain, with the rest obtained from reference TRBV9 and TRBJ2-3, is as follows: DSGVTQTPKHLITATGQRVTLRCSPRSGDLSVYWYQQSLDQGLQFLIQYYNGEERAKGNILERFSAQQFPDLHSELNLSSLELGDSALYFCASSGPGTSTDTQYFGPGTRLTVL.

This clone was seen more than once but under ten times. The CDR3 DNA sequence: TGTGCCAGCGAGCTAGCGGGAGGGCTCGATGAGCAGTTCTTC. This codes for CASELAGGLDEQFF. V gene TRBV6-6 combines with J gene TRBJ2-1, with 12 bases identical to TRBD2. Germline CDR1 and CDR2: MNHNY and SVGAGI (reference sequence). Losses at the gene ends were 8 bases for V and 8 bases for J; bases not matched to a gene: 7. This CDR3 has 14 residues.

V and J are TRBV13 and TRBJ2-2; D gene uncertain. This CDR3 is 12 amino acids long. The V and J ends lost 2 bases and 9 bases respectively, with 7 bases between them. CDR1 and CDR2 (germline): PRHDT, FYEKMQ (reference sequence). The DNA for the CDR3 is TGTGCCAGCAGCTTATTGGGCAGGGAGCTGTTTTTT. Amino acids: CASSLLGRELFF.

The chain is built from TRBV7-2 and TRBJ2-1, with D tentatively TRBD1 (7 bases). Germline-derived CDR1 and CDR2 are SGHTA and FQGNSA. The CDR3 consists of 17 residues. V lost 5 bases and J lost 7, with 24 bases in between. CDR3 in DNA: TGTGCCAGCAGCCTCCGGACAGGCCGGTCGGGAGTGAATGAGCAGTTCTTC. It translates to CASSLRTGRSGVNEQFF.

This chain uses TRBV19 with TRBJ1-1, with unresolved D. V shed 1 base and J shed 8 bases, with 8 bases lying between them. Germline assignment: CDR1 LNHDA and CDR2 SQIVND (reference sequence). The CDR3 covers 12 residues. CDR3 sequence (DNA): TGTGCCAGTAGTATAGGGCTGCCGGAAGCTTTCTTT. Its protein product is CASSIGLPEAFF.

The rearrangement joins TRBV7-8 to TRBJ1-2; the match to TRBD1 covers 8 bases. Germline V CDR1 and CDR2: SGHVS, FQNEAQ. This CDR3 comprises 13 residues. The V and J ends lost 5 bases and 10 bases, in that order; junction bases with no gene match: 9. The CDR3 loop is CASSLRTGKAYTF. For the CDR3, the DNA is TGTGCCAGCAGCCTTCGGACAGGGAAAGCCTACACCTTC.

The J gene is TRBJ1-2, the V gene TRBV27; TRBD1 matches 8 bases. This CDR3 region has 13 residues. Per germline, CDR1 MNHEY and CDR2 SMNVEV (reference sequence). V lost 3 bases, J lost 6 bases, and 3 bases stayed unmatched. CDR3 DNA sequence: TGTGCCAGCAGTTTTGGGACAGGTGATGGCTACACCTTC. Protein product: CASSFGTGDGYTF.

The J gene is TRBJ2-4, the V gene TRBV21-1; TRBD2, the table's D call, lacks a check against the DNA. TRBV21-1 is marked as a pseudogene. The CDR3 is made up of 15 amino acids. The CDR3 here is CASSKGGEGQNIQYF. CDR3 in DNA: TGTGCCAGCAGCAAGGGGGGGGAGGGACAAAACATTCAGTACTTC.

The gene calls are TRBV19 and TRBJ2-7; unclear D gene. Germline loops: CDR1 LNHDA, CDR2 SQIVND (reference sequence). V was pared by 3 bases and J by 3 bases, with 9 bases between. CDR3 length equals 13 residues. CDR3 in amino acids: CASSIEADYEQYF. CDR3 in DNA: TGTGCCAGTAGTATCGAGGCAGACTACGAGCAGTACTTC.

The chain links TRBV27 to TRBJ2-7, with 7 bases aligning to TRBD2. Germline CDR1 MNHEY, CDR2 SMNVEV (reference sequence). V was pared by 8 bases and J by 0 bases, with 7 bases of the junction left unmatched. The CDR3 extends over 14 amino acids. The CDR3 region is CASLGGDGSYEQYF. The CDR3 DNA sequence: TGTGCCAGCCTTGGGGGGGACGGCTCCTACGAGCAGTACTTC.

This clone was seen just once. The chain employs TRBV2 and TRBJ1-6, with TRBD1 matching over 7 bases. V trimming: 6 bases; J trimming: 14 bases; junction bases outside the gene matches: 13. Germline lookup yields CDR1 SNHLY and CDR2 FYNNEI. This CDR3 region has 14 residues. The CDR3, as DNA: TGTGCCAGCAGCCCGGGGACAGCCCTGGTGACCCTCCACTTT. It is translated as CASSPGTALVTLHF.

The chain recombines TRBV13 with TRBJ1-1; a weak D match, TRBD1 (6 bases). The CDR3 sequence is 15 residues long. Germline CDR1 reads PRHDT; CDR2 reads FYEKMQ (reference sequence). Trimming left V 3 bases short and J 1 base short, with 12 bases between. The DNA of the CDR3 is TGTGCCAGCAGCTTCCAGGGGCGCGGGAACACTGAAGCTTTCTTT. Protein sequence: CASSFQGRGNTEAFF. The full variable domain, completed using reference TRBV13 and TRBJ1-1, is AAGVIQSPRHLIKEKRETATLKCYPIPRHDTVYWYQQGPGQDPQFLISFYEKMQSDKGSIPDRFSAQQFSDYHSELNMSSLELGDSALYFCASSFQGRGNTEAFFGQGTRLTVV.

This sequence joins TRBV7-3 and TRBJ1-1, with D perhaps matching TRBD1 (5 bases). Trimming stripped 2 bases from V and 4 bases from J, with 8 bases between. This CDR3 spans 13 amino acids. Germline V CDR1 and CDR2: SGHTA, FQGTGA. Written as DNA, the CDR3 is TGTGCCAGCAGCTTACAGGGTTTCACTGAAGCTTTCTTT. Residues: CASSLQGFTEAFF.

Points on this clone: The junction does not match germline at one end; this may be a read error. Other DNA sequences in this sample translate to the same CDR3. V and J are TRBV18 and TRBJ1-1; TRBD1 matches at 7 bases. The CDR3 spans 13 residues. Germline CDR1 KGHSH, CDR2 LQKENI. In DNA, the CDR3 is TGTGCCAGCACAATCACAGGGGAGACTGAAGCTTTCTTC. This sequence encodes CASTITGETEAFF.

The chain combines TRBV19 with TRBJ2-7, with TRBD2 matching over 11 bases. The V gene's germline CDR1 is LNHDA and CDR2 SQIVND (reference sequence). CDR3 length equals 17 residues. The trim removed 4 bases at V and 3 bases at J, leaving 11 bases unmatched. CDR3 nucleotide sequence: TGTGCCAGTAGTAAACAAGTAGCGGGAGGGTCAGGCTACGAGCAGTACTTC. Translation: CASSKQVAGGSGYEQYF.

The chain links TRBV5-5 to TRBJ2-1; 9 positions match TRBD2. From germline, CDR1 is SGHKS and CDR2 YYEKEE (reference sequence). CDR3 length: 18 residues. With 1 base clipped from V and 4 bases from J, the junction kept 12 bases outside the gene matches. The CDR3 region is CASSLLHTTSGLYNEQFF. For the CDR3, the DNA is TGTGCCAGCAGCTTGCTCCACACGACTAGCGGTCTTTACAATGAGCAGTTCTTC.